One and the same sample provided the 9 T cell receptor beta chains below, sequenced in a study of CD8+ T cells in alopecia areata. Documented treatment: oral pan-JAK inhibitor, 5-10 mg twice daily. TCR sequencing used cDNA made by reverse transcription of extracted RNA. Only in-frame clones appear in the TCRdb table, and some are missing; sequencing was by immunoSEQ multiplex PCR. The sample lists fewer than 200,000 clones; roughly 64% were seen once. The material sequenced was CD8+ T cells sorted from blood, taken at week 24, from a patient treated with tofacitinib. These receptors were obtained from a human donor with alopecia areata.

The chain couples TRBV19 to TRBJ1-6; D gene unclear. Trimming pared 6 bases from V and 10 bases from J, leaving 13 bases between. The CDR3 runs to 13 residues. CDR1 and CDR2 from the germline V gene are LNHDA and SQIVND (reference sequence). CDR3 protein: CASSNEHPSPLHF. The DNA for the CDR3 is TGTGCCAGTAGCAACGAGCATCCATCACCCCTCCACTTT. Full variable domain (missing parts from reference TRBV19 and TRBJ1-6): DGGITQSPKYLFRKEGQNVTLSCEQNLNHDAMYWYRQDPGQGLRLIYYSQIVNDFQKGDIAEGYSVSREKKESFPLTVTSAQKNPTAFYLCASSNEHPSPLHFGNGTRLTVT.

This clone was seen just once. The genes are TRBV30 and TRBJ2-2; no definite D call. Germline V gene sequence: CDR1 GTSNPN, CDR2 SVGIG (reference sequence). This CDR3 has 12 amino acids. Trimming left V 2 bases short and J 3 bases short, with 4 bases between. The CDR3 region has the DNA TGTGCCTGGAGTCTTTACACCGGGGAGCTGTTTTTT. This encodes CAWSLYTGELFF.

This clone was found once. The chain employs TRBV20-1 and TRBJ1-2; D unresolved. CDR3 length: 10 amino acids. The V and J ends lost 1 base and 12 bases respectively, with 9 bases between them. Per the germline V gene, CDR1 is DFQATT and CDR2 is SNEGSKA (reference sequence). The CDR3 bases are TGCAGTGCTAGAGCGGGCTCTGACACCTTC. Its translation: CSARAGSDTF.

The chain has TRBV29-1 and TRBJ1-2; possible D gene TRBD1, 5 bases. V gave up 6 bases and J gave up 8 bases, with 22 bases separating them. The CDR3 is made up of 14 amino acids. Germline V CDR1 and CDR2: SQVTM, ANQGSEA. CDR3 DNA sequence: TGCAGCGTCGCGGATGGGACCGACGACGAGGGCTACACCTTC. It codes for CSVADGTDDEGYTF.

This clone was observed a few times. The V call is TRBV19, the J call TRBJ1-2; no clear D. Germline V gene sequence: CDR1 LNHDA, CDR2 SQIVND (reference sequence). V gave up 8 bases and J gave up 10 bases, with 11 bases separating them. The CDR3 has 10 amino acids. In DNA form, the CDR3 reads TGTGCCAGTCTTGAGGAAGACTACACCTTC. It is translated as CASLEEDYTF.

The rearrangement joins TRBV25-1 to TRBJ1-2; D remains ambiguous. The CDR3 covers 13 residues. The V end was cut by 5 bases, the J end by 0 bases, with 7 bases between. Germline V gene sequence: CDR1 MGHDK, CDR2 SYGVNS. The CDR3 DNA reads as TGTGCCAGCAGTAGCGATACTAACTATGGCTACACCTTC. Residues: CASSSDTNYGYTF.

The V call is TRBV4-1, the J call TRBJ2-3; maybe TRBD2 (5 bases). V was shortened by 0 bases and J by 4 bases, with 11 bases between the two germline ends. This CDR3 has 15 amino acids. Looked up from germline, CDR1 is MGHRA and CDR2 is YSYEKL. In DNA form, the CDR3 reads TGCGCCAGCAGCCAAGATACTAGTTTGGCAGATACGCAGTATTTT. Translated: CASSQDTSLADTQYF.

This chain connects TRBV27 to TRBJ1-5, with a possible D match to TRBD1 (6 bases). The CDR3 runs to 13 residues. The germline CDR1 and CDR2 sequences are MNHEY and SMNVEV (reference sequence). Trimming took 8 bases from V and 7 from J, leaving 15 bases between them. CDR3 sequence: CASGLTGPQPQHF. The CDR3 DNA is TGTGCCAGCGGCCTCACAGGGCCCCAGCCCCAGCATTTT.

This clone was seen a handful of times. The chain links TRBV9 to TRBJ2-3; D gene ambiguous. V lost 0 bases and J 2 bases, leaving 4 bases between the germline ends. CDR1 SGDLS and CDR2 YYNGEE come from the germline V gene. The CDR3 consists of 13 residues. The CDR3: CASSVGTTDTQYF. The CDR3 DNA reads TGTGCCAGCAGCGTAGGGACCACAGATACGCAGTATTTT.